The T cell receptor beta chain under discussion was sequenced for a study of cytomegalovirus exposure and HLA in healthy donors. Overall study: Both the roughly 120 validation repertoires and the roughly 700 first-cohort repertoires used the same platform, as reported by a later analysis. The study, taken as a whole, reports: Rare TCR sequences predominated, though certain public TCRs were found in many donors.

Profiled with immunoSEQ multiplex PCR; TCRdb holds only in-frame clones, not every one. The table includes about 160,000 clones, roughly 89% detected once. Notes on this clone: Its target is not known.

Germline V gene lookup returns CDR1 SGHVS and CDR2 FNYEAQ. Trimming took 6 bases from V and 5 from J; bases not matched to a gene: 10. The CDR3 loop spans 18 amino acids. The specimen was PBMCs. The genes are TRBV7-6 and TRBJ2-1, with 16 bases matching TRBD2. The clonotype was recovered from a woman aged 18-29 years in good health and CMV-seropositive. The CDR3 is CASRRLGLAGGRDNEQFF. The CDR3 DNA follows: TGTGCCAGCAGGAGATTGGGACTAGCGGGGGGGCGTGACAATGAGCAGTTCTTC.